The 25 T cell receptor beta chains reported below all come from one sample, sequenced in a study of CD8+ T cells in alopecia areata. Reverse transcription of extracted RNA yielded cDNA, which provided the sequencing template. Method: immunoSEQ multiplex PCR; TCRdb's copy keeps in-frame clones and lacks some. The sample shows fewer than 110,000 clones, about nine tenths of them seen only once. Described treatment: oral pan-JAK inhibitor, 5-10 mg twice daily. Sequenced here: CD8+ T cells sorted from blood, sampled at week 34, from a patient treated with tofacitinib. The receptors shown here come from a human donor with alopecia areata.

This clone occurred once. The genes are TRBV6-5 and TRBJ1-1; 7 nucleotides match TRBD1. Unmatched junction bases numbered 9, after V lost 5 bases and J lost 6 bases. Germline CDR1 is MNHEY and CDR2 is SVGAGI. The CDR3 contains 14 residues. The CDR3 region has the DNA TGTGCCAGCAGTGTCAGAACAGGGGACGCTGAAGCTTTCTTT. Protein: CASSVRTGDAEAFF.

The V gene is TRBV25-1, the J gene TRBJ2-7; possible D gene TRBD1, 5 bases. Germline V CDR1 and CDR2: MGHDK, SYGVNS. V shed 4 bases and J shed 4 bases, with 14 bases lying between them. This CDR3 has 14 amino acids. The CDR3 DNA sequence: TGTGCCAGCAGTGTGGAAGGTAGGGGTTACGAGCAGTACTTC. It encodes CASSVEGRGYEQYF.

This chain links TRBV2 with TRBJ2-1; D remains ambiguous. Trimming removed 3 bases from V and 8 bases from J, with 8 bases in between. This CDR3 has 12 residues. Germline CDR1 and CDR2: SNHLY and FYNNEI. As DNA, the CDR3 is TGTGCCAGCAGTGACAGACTCGATGAGCAGTTCTTC. This encodes CASSDRLDEQFF.

The V call is TRBV27, the J call TRBJ1-6; possibly TRBD1 for D (5 bases). Germline CDR1 and CDR2: MNHEY and SMNVEV (reference sequence). Trimming pared 3 bases from V and 9 bases from J, leaving 9 bases between. This CDR3 has 13 residues. CDR3 DNA sequence: TGTGCCAGCAGTTTGGGGCACGGTTCACCCCTCCACTTT. Residues: CASSLGHGSPLHF.

The rearrangement joins TRBV5-1 to TRBJ2-2; 7 bases map to TRBD1. The CDR3 consists of 15 residues. CDR1 and CDR2 from the germline V gene are SGHRS and YFSETQ. The V segment lost 0 bases and the J segment 4 bases; nucleotides outside the gene matches: 3. The CDR3 nucleotides read TGCGCCAGCAGCTTGGGGGACAGCGCCACCGGGGAGCTGTTTTTT. This translates into CASSLGDSATGELFF.

The chain uses TRBV7-3 and TRBJ2-1; tentatively, D is TRBD2 (5 bases). This CDR3 has 16 amino acids. Between the trimmed V and J ends, which lost 3 bases and 7 bases, there was a span of 19 bases. Germline CDR1 reads SGHTA; CDR2 reads FQGTGA. The CDR3 here is CASSLGTGWGTNEQFF. Here the CDR3 DNA reads TGTGCCAGCAGCTTGGGCACGGGGTGGGGTACAAATGAGCAGTTCTTC.

The chain couples TRBV9 to TRBJ2-3; 8 nucleotides line up with TRBD1. In germline, CDR1 is SGDLS, CDR2 YYNGEE. Trimming at V came to 3 bases and at J to 2 bases, leaving 8 bases not matched to a gene. This CDR3 is 16 amino acids long. The CDR3 region is CASSEGTGGPTDTQYF. CDR3 bases: TGTGCCAGCAGCGAGGGGACAGGAGGCCCCACAGATACGCAGTATTTT.

This clone came up once. The genes are TRBV27 and TRBJ2-7; D gene unclear. The CDR3 is 13 amino acids. The germline gives CDR1 MNHEY, CDR2 SMNVEV (reference sequence). V lost 7 bases, J lost 3 bases, and 13 bases lay in between. The CDR3 DNA reads as TGTGCCAGCATGTCAACAGATTACTACGAGCAGTACTTC. Translating it yields CASMSTDYYEQYF.

J is TRBJ2-2 and V is TRBV29-1, with 8 bases identical to TRBD2. V trimming: 6 bases; J trimming: 6 bases; junction bases outside the gene matches: 12. Germline-derived CDR1 and CDR2 are SQVTM and ANQGSEA. The CDR3 runs 15 residues. The DNA of the CDR3 is TGCAGCGTGCTACTAGCGGCGGATAACGCCGGGGAGCTGTTTTTT. It translates to CSVLLAADNAGELFF.

This clone was observed a handful of times. This rearrangement joins TRBV7-9 to TRBJ2-5, with no clear D. The germline V and J ends were trimmed by 7 bases and 5 bases, with 8 bases remaining between them. The CDR3 is made up of 11 amino acids. Germline V gives CDR1 SEHNR, CDR2 FQNEAQ (reference sequence). For the CDR3, the DNA is TGTGCCAGCAACCTCTTGGAGACCCAGTACTTC. Its translation is CASNLLETQYF.

The chain employs TRBV29-1 and TRBJ1-2, with 7 bases that match TRBD1. J lost 7 bases, V lost 7 bases, and 6 bases had no gene match. CDR3 length: 11 amino acids. Germline loops: CDR1 SQVTM, CDR2 ANQGSEA. Here the CDR3 reads CSDRGDSGYTF. For the CDR3, the DNA is TGCAGCGACAGGGGTGACAGTGGCTACACCTTC. Full variable domain (missing parts from reference TRBV29-1 and TRBJ1-2): SAVISQKPSRDICQRGTSLTIQCQVDSQVTMMFWYRQQPGQSLTLIATANQGSEATYESGFVIDKFPISRPNLTFSTLTVSNMSPEDSSIYLCSDRGDSGYTFGSGTRLTVV.

This rearrangement joins TRBV5-1 to TRBJ2-3; a weak D match, TRBD2 (5 bases). Germline V gene lookup returns CDR1 SGHRS and CDR2 YFSETQ. The CDR3 spans 15 residues. Trimming took off 10 bases at V and 9 bases at J, with 27 bases between the two ends. CDR3 in amino acids: CAALTQPSRGGTQYF. The CDR3 bases are TGCGCCGCATTAACCCAGCCCTCCAGAGGAGGCACGCAGTATTTT.

The chain couples TRBV4-1 to TRBJ2-7; D unresolved. The germline CDR1 and CDR2 sequences are MGHRA and YSYEKL. The CDR3 is 13 amino acids. Trimming stripped 0 bases from V and 2 bases from J, with 5 bases between. CDR3 nucleotides: TGCGCCAGCAGCCAAGATCTCACCTACGAGCAGTACTTC. It translates to CASSQDLTYEQYF.

The chain is built from TRBV7-9 and TRBJ1-1, with 8 positions matching TRBD1. V gave up 5 bases and J gave up 1 base; unmatched junction bases: 3. Germline assignment: CDR1 SEHNR and CDR2 FQNEAQ (reference sequence). The CDR3 totals 14 residues. CDR3 coding DNA: TGTGCCAGCAGCGAGGGACAGGCGAACACTGAAGCTTTCTTT. This gives the protein CASSEGQANTEAFF.

V and J are TRBV6-6 and TRBJ2-5; 7 bases fit TRBD2. J lost 3 bases, V lost 6 bases, and 7 bases had no gene match. Germline CDR1 is MNHNY and CDR2 is SVGAGI (reference sequence). This CDR3 comprises 14 residues. CDR3 region: CASSTILAEETQYF. Written as DNA, the CDR3 is TGTGCCAGCAGCACAATCCTAGCGGAAGAGACCCAGTACTTC.

The DNA for the CDR3 is TGTGCCAGCAGTCGCGGACTAGCGGGATTGAATACGCAGTATTTT. Amino acid sequence: CASSRGLAGLNTQYF. The J gene is TRBJ2-3, the V gene TRBV6-5; 12 positions match TRBD2. This CDR3 region has 15 residues. CDR1 and CDR2 from the germline V gene are MNHEY and SVGAGI. Trimming took 5 bases from V and 7 from J; bases not matched to a gene: 7.

The gene calls are TRBV27 and TRBJ2-5, with D unresolved. CDR1 is MNHEY and CDR2 is SMNVEV in the germline V gene (reference sequence). CDR3 length: 14 residues. The V and J ends lost 7 bases and 0 bases respectively, with 12 bases between them. The CDR3 loop reads CASTVGRYQETQYF. The CDR3 DNA reads TGTGCCAGCACCGTCGGGCGGTACCAAGAGACCCAGTACTTC.

This chain connects TRBV13 to TRBJ2-3; D is uncertain. Trimming took 5 bases from V and 4 from J, leaving 10 bases between them. This CDR3 contains 13 residues. The germline V gene has CDR1 PRHDT and CDR2 FYEKMQ (reference sequence). The CDR3 here is CASSPRVADTQYF. For the CDR3, the DNA is TGTGCCAGCAGCCCCCGAGTGGCAGATACGCAGTATTTT.

The J gene is TRBJ2-7, the V gene TRBV6-1; 9 nucleotides line up with TRBD2. CDR1 and CDR2 from the germline V gene are MNHNS and SASEGT. Unmatched junction bases numbered 6, after V lost 6 bases and J lost 6 bases. The CDR3 has 13 amino acids. CDR3 in amino acids: CASRIGTSPEQYF. CDR3 sequence (DNA): TGTGCCAGCAGGATCGGGACTAGCCCCGAGCAGTACTTC.

This chain joins TRBV9 and TRBJ2-2; D could derive from TRBD1 or TRBD2 (5 bases each). V shed 4 bases and J shed 0 bases, with 31 bases lying between them. This CDR3 comprises 22 residues. Germline loops: CDR1 SGDLS, CDR2 YYNGEE. The CDR3 spells CASSTRTGLADATTANTGELFF. The CDR3 DNA reads TGTGCCAGCAGCACTCGAACGGGGCTAGCCGATGCAACAACGGCGAACACCGGGGAGCTGTTTTTT.

This clone was seen more than once but under ten times. The rearrangement links TRBV9 to TRBJ2-7; the D is unclear. This CDR3 has 14 amino acids. From germline, CDR1 is SGDLS and CDR2 YYNGEE. The ends were cut back, 3 bases at V and 4 bases at J, with 14 bases in the middle. Written as DNA, the CDR3 is TGTGCCAGCAGCGCCTATGGAGTGGGGTACGAGCAGTACTTC. Amino acids: CASSAYGVGYEQYF.

This sequence joins TRBV6-5 and TRBJ2-7, with 11 positions matching TRBD2. The CDR3 contains 16 residues. Unmatched junction bases numbered 7, after V lost 4 bases and J lost 2 bases. The V gene's germline CDR1 is MNHEY and CDR2 SVGAGI. The CDR3 DNA reads as TGTGCCAGCAGTTTGGAAGGTAGCGGGAGGGCCTACGAGCAGTACTTC. It translates to CASSLEGSGRAYEQYF.

The chain joins TRBV25-1 to TRBJ1-1, with D perhaps TRBD1 (6 bases). There are 15 residues in the CDR3. Between the trimmed V and J ends, which lost 6 bases and 0 bases, there was a span of 14 bases. The germline CDR1 and CDR2 sequences are MGHDK and SYGVNS. The CDR3 region is CASSPQGLVNTEAFF. The CDR3 bases are TGTGCCAGCAGCCCACAGGGCCTAGTGAACACTGAAGCTTTCTTT.

In this sample, this clone turned up a few times. CDR3 DNA sequence: TGTGCCAGCAGCTTGGAGGGGACAGGGGATTACGAGCAGTACTTC. Protein: CASSLEGTGDYEQYF. V gene TRBV5-4 combines with J gene TRBJ2-7, with 10 bases fitting TRBD1. The ends lost 0 bases at V and 4 bases at J; junction bases unmatched: 4. Germline values: CDR1 SGHNT, CDR2 YYREEE (reference sequence). The CDR3 covers 15 residues.

V usage is TRBV29-1 and J usage is TRBJ2-7; 8 bases are a match to TRBD1. Germline values: CDR1 SQVTM, CDR2 ANQGSEA. The V and J ends lost 4 bases and 7 bases, in that order; junction bases with no gene match: 6. The CDR3 is 12 residues long. CDR3 protein: CSVGPGGYEQYF. The CDR3 DNA reads TGCAGCGTTGGGCCAGGGGGCTATGAGCAGTACTTC.